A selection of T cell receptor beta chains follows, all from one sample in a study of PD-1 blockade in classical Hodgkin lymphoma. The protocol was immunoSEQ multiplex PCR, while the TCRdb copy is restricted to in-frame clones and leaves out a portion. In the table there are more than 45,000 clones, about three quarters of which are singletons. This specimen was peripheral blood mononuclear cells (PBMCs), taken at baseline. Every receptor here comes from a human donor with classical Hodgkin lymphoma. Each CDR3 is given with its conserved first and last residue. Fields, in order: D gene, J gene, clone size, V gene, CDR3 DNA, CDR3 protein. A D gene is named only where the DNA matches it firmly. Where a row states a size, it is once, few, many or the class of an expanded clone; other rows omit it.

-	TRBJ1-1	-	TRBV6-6	TGTGCCAGCAGGGAGGACGGTAGCACTGAAGCTTTCTTT	CASREDGSTEAFF
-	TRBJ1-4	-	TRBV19	TGTGCCAGTAGCGGGGACTTTGAGGGAGAAAAACTGTTTTTT	CASSGDFEGEKLFF
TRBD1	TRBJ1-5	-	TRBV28	TGTGCCAGCAGGGAACAGGGGGCTCACAATCAGCCCCAGCATTTT	CASREQGAHNQPQHF
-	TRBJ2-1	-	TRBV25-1	TGTGCCAGCAGTGACTTCCTACTGGGACTGCCAAACAATGAGCAGTTCTTC	CASSDFLLGLPNNEQFF
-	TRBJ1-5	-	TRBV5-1	TGCGCCAGCAGCTTGTTGGGCGGCAGCAATCAGCCCCAGCATTTT	CASSLLGGSNQPQHF
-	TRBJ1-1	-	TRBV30	TGTGCCTGGAGTAGGGGGGGTGCTGAAGCTTTCTTT	CAWSRGGAEAFF
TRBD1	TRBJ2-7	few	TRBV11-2	TGTGCCAGCAGCCCCTGGACAGGGTCGGCCTACGAGCAGTACTTC	CASSPWTGSAYEQYF
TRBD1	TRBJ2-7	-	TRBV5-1	TGCGCCAGCAGCACGGGACAGGGTACCTACGAGCAGTACTTC	CASSTGQGTYEQYF
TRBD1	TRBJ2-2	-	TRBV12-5	TGTGCTAGTGGTATCCGGACAGGCGGGGAGCTGTTTTTT	CASGIRTGGELFF
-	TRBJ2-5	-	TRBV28	TGTGCCAGCAGTTTAATAGGGCGGGACAGTATTTATGGAGAGACCCAGTACTTC	CASSLIGRDSIYGETQYF
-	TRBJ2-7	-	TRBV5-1	TGCGCCAGCAGCTTGATAGGGGACTCCTACGAGCAGTACTTC	CASSLIGDSYEQYF
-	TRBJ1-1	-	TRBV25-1	TGTGCCAGCAGTAGGGGAATCACTGAAGCTTTCTTT	CASSRGITEAFF
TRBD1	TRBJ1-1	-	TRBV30	TGTGCCTGGAGGACAGGGACTGAAGCTTTCTTT	CAWRTGTEAFF
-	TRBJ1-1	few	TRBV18	TGTGCCAGCTCACAAATGCCCGTGGATGAAGCTTTCTTT	CASSQMPVDEAFF
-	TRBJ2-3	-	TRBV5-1	TGCGCCAGCAGCTTGGCGGGATTCCCCACAGATACGCAGTATTTT	CASSLAGFPTDTQYF
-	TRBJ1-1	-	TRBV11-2	TGTGCCAGCAGCTTCAGCAACACTGAAGCTTTCTTT	CASSFSNTEAFF
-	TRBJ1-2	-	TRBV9	TGTGCCAGCAGCGTAGCAGGGAGGGCCTATGGCTACACCTTC	CASSVAGRAYGYTF
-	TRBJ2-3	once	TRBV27	TGTGCCAGCCGCTTACTTGAAACCTTCACAGATACGCAGTATTTT	CASRLLETFTDTQYF
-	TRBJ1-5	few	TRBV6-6	TGTGCCAGCAGTTACGGGGCAGGTGATCAACGTCAGCCCCAGCATTTT	CASSYGAGDQRQPQHF
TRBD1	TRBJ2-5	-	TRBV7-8	TGTGCCAGCAGCTCCCGGACAGGGGGCCGCCGGCGAGAGACCCAGTACTTC	CASSSRTGGRRRETQYF
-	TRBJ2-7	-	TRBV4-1	TGCGCCAGCAGCCAAGGCGGCGACCCTCAGGCTTACGAGCAGTACTTC	CASSQGGDPQAYEQYF
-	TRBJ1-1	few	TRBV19	TGTGCCAGTAGTCCGGCCGGCAGTTCTTGGCGCTTGGACACTGAAGCTTTCTTT	CASSPAGSSWRLDTEAFF
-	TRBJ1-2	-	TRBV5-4	TGTGCCAGCAGCTTGGCGGGCGGGAACTATGGCTACACCTTC	CASSLAGGNYGYTF
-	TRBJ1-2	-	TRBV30	TGTGCCTGGAGTGTATTGGGGGGCGGCGATGGCTACACCTTC	CAWSVLGGGDGYTF
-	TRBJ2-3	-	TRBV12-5	TGTGCTAGTGCCTTGAGCCGCACTGCTAGCACAGATACGCAGTATTTT	CASALSRTASTDTQYF
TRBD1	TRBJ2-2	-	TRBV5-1	TGCGCCAGCAGCGTGCTTGACAGGGTCGGGGACACCGGGGAGCTGTTTTTT	CASSVLDRVGDTGELFF
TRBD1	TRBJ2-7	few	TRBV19	TGTGCCAGTAGCAGGGGACAGGGTAACGAGCAGTACTTC	CASSRGQGNEQYF
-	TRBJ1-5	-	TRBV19	TGTGCCAGTAGTAACGGGGGCTTGGGGCCCCAGCATTTT	CASSNGGLGPQHF
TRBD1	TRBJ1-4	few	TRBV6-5	TGTGCCAGCAGTTCCACAGGGGTAACTAATGAAAAACTGTTTTTT	CASSSTGVTNEKLFF
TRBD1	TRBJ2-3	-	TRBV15	TGTGCCACCAGCATAGGACAGGGCAGCACAGATACGCAGTATTTT	CATSIGQGSTDTQYF
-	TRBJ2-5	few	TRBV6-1	TGTGCCAGCAGCGAACTAGAAGAGACCCAGTACTTC	CASSELEETQYF
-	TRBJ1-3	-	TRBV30	TGTGCCTGGAGTGTAAGCCCTTGGGGAGGAAACACCATATATTTT	CAWSVSPWGGNTIYF
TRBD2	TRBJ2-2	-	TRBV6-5	TGTGCCAGCAGTTACTCGACTAGCGGGATTTACCGGGAGCTGTTTTTT	CASSYSTSGIYRELFF
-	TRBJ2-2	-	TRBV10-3	TGTGCCATCAGTCGGACGCCAGGCGGGGAGCTGTTTTTT	CAISRTPGGELFF
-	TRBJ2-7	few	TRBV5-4	TGTGCCAGCAGCGTTGGATCCTACGAGCAGTACTTC	CASSVGSYEQYF
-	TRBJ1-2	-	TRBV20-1	TGCAGTGCTCAGACAGACGGGGAGATCTTC	CSAQTDGEIF
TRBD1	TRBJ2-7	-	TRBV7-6	TGTGCCAGCAGCTTAGCAGGTAGACTTGCGACAGGGGGAAAGTACGAGCAGTACTTC	CASSLAGRLATGGKYEQYF
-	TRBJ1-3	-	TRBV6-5	TGTGCCAGCAGGCGCGCCCCTGACGGTGGAAACACCATATATTTT	CASRRAPDGGNTIYF
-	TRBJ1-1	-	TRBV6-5	TGTGCCAGCAGTTCCCGGGATATGACTGAAGCTTTCTTT	CASSSRDMTEAFF
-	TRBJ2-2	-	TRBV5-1	TGCGCCAGCAGCTTACCCTTCACCGGGGAGCTGTTTTTT	CASSLPFTGELFF
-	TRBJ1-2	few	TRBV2	TGTGCCAGCAGTGAGGGTCCAGGGGCAAGAGGCTACACCTTC	CASSEGPGARGYTF
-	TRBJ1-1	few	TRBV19	TGTGCCAGTAGCCTACAGGTAACGAACACTGAAGCTTTCTTT	CASSLQVTNTEAFF
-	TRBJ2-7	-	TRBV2	TGTGCCAGCAGTGGGTTGGGGTCCGAGCAGTACTTC	CASSGLGSEQYF
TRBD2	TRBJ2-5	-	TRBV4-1	TGCGCCAGCAGCCAAGTGTACAGCGGGGGGCTCCAAGAGACCCAGTACTTC	CASSQVYSGGLQETQYF
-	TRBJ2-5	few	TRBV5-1	TGCGCCAGCAGCTTATCAGGGATTAGTGAGACCCAGTACTTC	CASSLSGISETQYF
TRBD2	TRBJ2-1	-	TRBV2	TGTGCCAGCAGTGAAGCAGCGGGAGGGTACAATGAGCAGTTCTTC	CASSEAAGGYNEQFF
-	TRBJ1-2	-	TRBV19	TGTGCCAGTAGTATATGGGGCAGTGCTAACTATGGCTACACCTTC	CASSIWGSANYGYTF
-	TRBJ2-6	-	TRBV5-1	TGCGCCAGCAGCTTGGCCGGAGGGGCTGGGGCCAACGTCCTGACTTTC	CASSLAGGAGANVLTF
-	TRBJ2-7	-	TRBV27	TGTGCCAGCAGTCCCCTTCCGGGGACCGACTCCGAGCAGTACTTC	CASSPLPGTDSEQYF
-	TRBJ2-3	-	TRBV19	TGTGCCAGTAGTGGGGGGTCGGTCACAGATACGCAGTATTTT	CASSGGSVTDTQYF
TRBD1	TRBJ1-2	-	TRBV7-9	TGTGCCAGCAGCTTAGTGAACAGGGGTAACTATGGCTACACCTTC	CASSLVNRGNYGYTF